This T cell receptor (beta chain) was recorded in a study of blood T cell repertoires in COVID-19. Study-level information: Some COVID-19 samples were acute and others convalescent; all came from the United States, Italy and Spain.

Data came from immunoSEQ multiplex PCR; TCRdb stores just in-frame clones and leaves some out. This table has under 150,000 clones, roughly 90% appearing once. Germline V gene data show CDR1 as SGHDN and CDR2 as FVKESK. The CDR3 is made up of 13 amino acids. The V gene lost 9 bases and the J gene lost 4 bases, with 16 bases spanning the gap. This TCR came from a man in his sixties or seventies with active COVID-19. The material sequenced was peripheral blood. The chain links TRBV14 to TRBJ2-7; TRBD1 might be the D (7 bases). CDR3 nucleotide sequence: TGTGCCAGTTACGAGACAGGGACTTACGAGCAGTACTTC. It translates to CASYETGTYEQYF.